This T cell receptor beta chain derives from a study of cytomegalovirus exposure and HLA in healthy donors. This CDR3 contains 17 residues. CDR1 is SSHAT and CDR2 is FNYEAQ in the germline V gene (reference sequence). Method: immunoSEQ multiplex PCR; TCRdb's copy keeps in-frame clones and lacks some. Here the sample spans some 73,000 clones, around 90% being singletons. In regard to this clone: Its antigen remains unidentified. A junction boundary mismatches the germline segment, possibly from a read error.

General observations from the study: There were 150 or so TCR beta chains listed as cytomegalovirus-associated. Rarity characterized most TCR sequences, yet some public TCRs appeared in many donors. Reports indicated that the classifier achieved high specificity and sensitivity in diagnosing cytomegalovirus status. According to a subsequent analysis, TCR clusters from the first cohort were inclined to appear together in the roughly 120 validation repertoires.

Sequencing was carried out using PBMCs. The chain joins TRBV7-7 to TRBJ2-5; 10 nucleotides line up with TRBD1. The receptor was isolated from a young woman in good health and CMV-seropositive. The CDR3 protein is CASSLVYRGTGEETQYF. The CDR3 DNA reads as TGTGCTAGCAGCTTAGTTTATCGGGGGACAGGGGAAGAGACCCAGTACTTC. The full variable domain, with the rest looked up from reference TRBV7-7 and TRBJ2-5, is GAGVSQSPRYKVTKRGQDVTLRCDPISSHATLYWYQQALGQGPEFLTYFNYEAQPDKSGLPSDRFSAERPEGSISTLTIQRTEQRDSAMYRCASSLVYRGTGEETQYFGPGTRLLVL.